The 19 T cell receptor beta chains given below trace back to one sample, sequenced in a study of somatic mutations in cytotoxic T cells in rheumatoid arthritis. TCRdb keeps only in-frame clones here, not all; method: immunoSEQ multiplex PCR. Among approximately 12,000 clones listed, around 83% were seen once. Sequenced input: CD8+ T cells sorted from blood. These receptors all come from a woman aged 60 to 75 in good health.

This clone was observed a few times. The CDR3 sequence is CASSQVVGTSEETQYF. The CDR3 DNA reads TGTGCCAGCAGCCAAGTCGTCGGGACTAGCGAAGAGACCCAGTACTTC. The rearrangement joins TRBV4-2 to TRBJ2-5; 10 bases match TRBD2. The CDR3 covers 16 residues. The germline V gene has CDR1 LGHNA and CDR2 YNFKEQ. The trim removed 1 base at V and 3 bases at J, leaving 5 bases unmatched.

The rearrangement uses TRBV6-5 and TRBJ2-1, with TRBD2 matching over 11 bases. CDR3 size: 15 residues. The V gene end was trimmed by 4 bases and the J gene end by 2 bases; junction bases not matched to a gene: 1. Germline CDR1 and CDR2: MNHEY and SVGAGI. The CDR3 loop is CASSLAGGAYNEQFF. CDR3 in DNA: TGTGCCAGCAGTTTAGCGGGGGGGGCCTACAATGAGCAGTTCTTC.

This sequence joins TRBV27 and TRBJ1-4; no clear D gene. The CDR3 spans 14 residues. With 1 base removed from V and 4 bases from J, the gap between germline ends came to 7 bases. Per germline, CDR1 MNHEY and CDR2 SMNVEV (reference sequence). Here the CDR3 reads CASSLFERNEKLFF. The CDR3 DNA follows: TGTGCCAGCAGTTTATTCGAGCGTAATGAAAAACTGTTTTTT.

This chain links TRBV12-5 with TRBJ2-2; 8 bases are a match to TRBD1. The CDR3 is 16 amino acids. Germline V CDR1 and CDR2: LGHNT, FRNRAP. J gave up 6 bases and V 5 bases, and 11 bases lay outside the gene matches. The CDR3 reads CASGLSGTGNPGELFF. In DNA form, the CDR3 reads TGTGCTAGTGGTCTTTCCGGGACAGGTAATCCCGGGGAGCTGTTTTTT. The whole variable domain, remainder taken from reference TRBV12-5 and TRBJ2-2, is DARVTQTPRHKVTEMGQEVTMRCQPILGHNTVFWYRQTMMQGLELLAYFRNRAPLDDSGMPKDRFSAEMPDATLATLKIQPSEPRDSAVYFCASGLSGTGNPGELFFGEGSRLTVL.

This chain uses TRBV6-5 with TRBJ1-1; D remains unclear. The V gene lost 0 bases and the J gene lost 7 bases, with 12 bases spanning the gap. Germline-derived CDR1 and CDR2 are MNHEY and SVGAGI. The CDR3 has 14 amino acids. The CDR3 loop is CASSYSHSAGEAFF. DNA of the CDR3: TGTGCCAGCAGTTACTCCCATTCGGCGGGTGAAGCTTTCTTT.

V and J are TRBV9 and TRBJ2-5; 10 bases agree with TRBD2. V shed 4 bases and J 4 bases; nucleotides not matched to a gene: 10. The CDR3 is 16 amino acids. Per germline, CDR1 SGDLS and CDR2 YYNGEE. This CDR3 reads CASSPEGSGGAETQYF. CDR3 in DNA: TGTGCCAGCAGCCCCGAGGGGAGCGGGGGGGCAGAGACCCAGTACTTC.

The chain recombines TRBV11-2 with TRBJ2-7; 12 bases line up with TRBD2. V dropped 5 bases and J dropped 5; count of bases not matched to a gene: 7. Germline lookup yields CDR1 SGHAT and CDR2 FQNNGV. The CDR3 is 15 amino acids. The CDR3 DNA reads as TGTGCCAGCAGCCCATCTAGCGGGGGGGGGAACGAGCAGTACTTC. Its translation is CASSPSSGGGNEQYF.

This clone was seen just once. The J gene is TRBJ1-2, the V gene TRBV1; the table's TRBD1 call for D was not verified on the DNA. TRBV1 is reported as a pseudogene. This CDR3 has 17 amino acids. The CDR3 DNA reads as TGCACCAGCAGCCAAATGACAGTTCTCGCATTGTCGTATGGCTACACCTTC. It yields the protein CTSSQMTVLALSYGYTF.

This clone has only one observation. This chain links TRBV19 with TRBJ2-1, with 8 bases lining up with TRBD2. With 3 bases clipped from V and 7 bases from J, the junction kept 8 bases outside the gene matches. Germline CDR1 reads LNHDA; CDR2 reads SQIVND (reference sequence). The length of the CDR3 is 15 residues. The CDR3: CASSISAGAANEQFF. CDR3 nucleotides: TGTGCCAGTAGTATTTCAGCGGGGGCTGCTAATGAGCAGTTCTTC. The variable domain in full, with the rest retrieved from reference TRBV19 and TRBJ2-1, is DGGITQSPKYLFRKEGQNVTLSCEQNLNHDAMYWYRQDPGQGLRLIYYSQIVNDFQKGDIAEGYSVSREKKESFPLTVTSAQKNPTAFYLCASSISAGAANEQFFGPGTRLTVL.

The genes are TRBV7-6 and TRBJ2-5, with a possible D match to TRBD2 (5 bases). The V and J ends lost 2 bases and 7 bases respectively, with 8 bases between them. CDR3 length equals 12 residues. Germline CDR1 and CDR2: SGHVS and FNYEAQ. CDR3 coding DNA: TGTGCCAGCAGCTTAACGGCGGGGACCCAGTACTTC. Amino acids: CASSLTAGTQYF.

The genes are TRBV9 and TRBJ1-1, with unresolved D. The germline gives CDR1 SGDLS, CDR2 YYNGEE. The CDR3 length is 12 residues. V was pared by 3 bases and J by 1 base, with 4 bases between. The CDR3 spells CASSAGNTEAFF. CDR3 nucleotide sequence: TGTGCCAGCAGCGCCGGGAACACTGAAGCTTTCTTT. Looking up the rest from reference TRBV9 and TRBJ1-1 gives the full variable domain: DSGVTQTPKHLITATGQRVTLRCSPRSGDLSVYWYQQSLDQGLQFLIQYYNGEERAKGNILERFSAQQFPDLHSELNLSSLELGDSALYFCASSAGNTEAFFGQGTRLTVV.

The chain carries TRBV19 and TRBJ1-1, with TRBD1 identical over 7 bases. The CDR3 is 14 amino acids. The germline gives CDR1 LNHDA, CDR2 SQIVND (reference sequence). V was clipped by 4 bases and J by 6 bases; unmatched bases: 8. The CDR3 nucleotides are TGTGCCAGTAGTAGCGTCGAGGGGGCGTCTGAAGCTTTCTTT. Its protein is CASSSVEGASEAFF. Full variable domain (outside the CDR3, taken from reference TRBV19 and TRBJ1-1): DGGITQSPKYLFRKEGQNVTLSCEQNLNHDAMYWYRQDPGQGLRLIYYSQIVNDFQKGDIAEGYSVSREKKESFPLTVTSAQKNPTAFYLCASSSVEGASEAFFGQGTRLTVV.

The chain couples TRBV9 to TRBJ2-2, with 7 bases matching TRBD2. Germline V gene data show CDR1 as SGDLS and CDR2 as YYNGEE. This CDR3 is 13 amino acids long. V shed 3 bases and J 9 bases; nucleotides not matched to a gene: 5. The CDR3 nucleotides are TGTGCCAGCAGCGGTGGACTAGTCCGGGAGCTGTTTTTT. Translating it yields CASSGGLVRELFF. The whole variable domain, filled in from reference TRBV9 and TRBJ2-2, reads DSGVTQTPKHLITATGQRVTLRCSPRSGDLSVYWYQQSLDQGLQFLIQYYNGEERAKGNILERFSAQQFPDLHSELNLSSLELGDSALYFCASSGGLVRELFFGEGSRLTVL.

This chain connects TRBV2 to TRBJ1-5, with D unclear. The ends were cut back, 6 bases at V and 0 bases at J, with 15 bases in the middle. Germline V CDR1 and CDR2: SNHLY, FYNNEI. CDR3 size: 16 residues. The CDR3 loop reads CASRRYQDSSNQPQHF. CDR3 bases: TGTGCCAGCAGACGCTATCAGGATTCTAGCAATCAGCCCCAGCATTTT.

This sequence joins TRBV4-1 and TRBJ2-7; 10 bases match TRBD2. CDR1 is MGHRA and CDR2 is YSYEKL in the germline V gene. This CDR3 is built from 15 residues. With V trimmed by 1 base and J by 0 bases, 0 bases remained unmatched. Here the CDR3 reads CASSQGLAGSYEQYF. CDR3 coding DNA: TGCGCCAGCAGCCAAGGACTAGCGGGCTCCTACGAGCAGTACTTC.

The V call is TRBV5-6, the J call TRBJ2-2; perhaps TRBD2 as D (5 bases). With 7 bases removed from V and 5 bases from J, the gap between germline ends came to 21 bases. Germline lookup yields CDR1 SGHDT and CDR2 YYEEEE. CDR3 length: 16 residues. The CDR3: CASGGDRERGTGELFF. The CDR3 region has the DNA TGTGCCAGCGGAGGAGACCGGGAAAGAGGGACCGGGGAGCTGTTTTTT. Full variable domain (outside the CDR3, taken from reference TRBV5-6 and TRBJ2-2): DAGVTQSPTHLIKTRGQQVTLRCSPKSGHDTVSWYQQALGQGPQFIFQYYEEEERQRGNFPDRFSGHQFPNYSSELNVNALLLGDSALYLCASGGDRERGTGELFFGEGSRLTVL.

The CDR3 spells CAISDRDSAISGNTIYF. The CDR3 nucleotides read TGTGCCATCAGTGATAGGGACAGTGCGATCTCTGGAAACACCATATATTTT. The chain joins TRBV10-3 to TRBJ1-3; 7 bases agree with TRBD1. Per germline, CDR1 ENHRY and CDR2 SYGVKD. CDR3 size: 17 residues. The V gene end was trimmed by 3 bases and the J gene end by 0 bases; junction bases not matched to a gene: 8.

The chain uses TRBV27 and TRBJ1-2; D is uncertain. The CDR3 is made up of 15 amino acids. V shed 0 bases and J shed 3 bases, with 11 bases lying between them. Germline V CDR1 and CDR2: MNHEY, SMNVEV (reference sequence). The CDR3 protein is CASSLSVFPDYGYTF. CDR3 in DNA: TGTGCCAGCAGTTTATCTGTTTTCCCTGACTATGGCTACACCTTC.

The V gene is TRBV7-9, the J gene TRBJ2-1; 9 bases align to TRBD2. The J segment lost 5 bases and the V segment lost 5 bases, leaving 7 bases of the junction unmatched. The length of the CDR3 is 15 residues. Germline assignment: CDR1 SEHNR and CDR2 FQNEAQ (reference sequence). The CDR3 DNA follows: TGTGCCAGCAGCCCTAGCGGGGCCGAGGACAATGAGCAGTTCTTC. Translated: CASSPSGAEDNEQFF.